This TCR beta chain emerged from a study of blood T cell repertoires in COVID-19. V was clipped by 4 bases and J by 3 bases, with 24 bases between them. CDR1 GTSNPN and CDR2 SVGIG come from the germline V gene (reference sequence). The CDR3 runs to 18 residues. Libraries were prepared by immunoSEQ multiplex PCR; TCRdb keeps only in-frame clonotypes and omits some of them. The table includes roughly 270,000 clones, approximately 81% detected once. Sequencing input: PBMCs or T cells enriched from blood (not recorded which). V and J are TRBV30 and TRBJ1-4; D uncertain. The sequence was obtained from a woman in her fifties or sixties who had recovered from COVID-19. This CDR3 reads CAWTWSGAKVAANEKLFF. In DNA form, the CDR3 reads TGTGCCTGGACGTGGAGCGGAGCGAAGGTGGCGGCTAATGAAAAACTGTTTTTT.